These 26 T cell receptor beta chains originate from one sample sequenced in a study of blood T cell repertoires in COVID-19 (dated by TCRdb to about 2020). The library was produced with the immunoSEQ multiplex PCR assay. TCRdb limited this immuneACCESS table to in-frame rearrangements with V and J called. A share of clones is missing; checked studies link under half to unresolved V genes, and the rest is unexplained. A total of 250,000 to 300,000 clones appear in this sample, more than 75% of them only once. The ten top clones hold about 2.5% of the sample. The sample consisted of PBMCs or T cells enriched from blood (not recorded which). Every receptor here comes from a woman aged 40 to 50 with acute COVID-19.

This chain connects TRBV24-1 to TRBJ1-5, with D unclear. Trimming took 6 bases from V and 0 from J, leaving 8 bases between them. Germline V gene data show CDR1 as KGHDR and CDR2 as SFDVKD. CDR3 length: 14 residues. For the CDR3, the DNA is TGTGCCACCAGTTCCACATATAGCAATCAGCCCCAGCATTTT. Its translation is CATSSTYSNQPQHF.

CDR3 sequence (DNA): TGTGCCAGCAGTACCCCCGGGGGGGCGGAAGAGCAGTACTTC. It is translated as CASSTPGGAEEQYF. The rearrangement links TRBV2 to TRBJ2-7, with 8 positions matching TRBD2. CDR3 length: 14 residues. CDR1 SNHLY and CDR2 FYNNEI come from the germline V gene. Trimming took 5 bases from V and 7 from J; bases not matched to a gene: 10.

The chain has TRBV13 and TRBJ2-1, with 10 bases matching TRBD2. There are 16 residues in the CDR3. V shed 2 bases and J 4 bases; nucleotides not matched to a gene: 5. Germline CDR1 PRHDT, CDR2 FYEKMQ (reference sequence). The CDR3 region is CASSLYGLADYNEQFF. The CDR3 nucleotides are TGTGCCAGCAGCTTATACGGACTAGCGGATTACAATGAGCAGTTCTTC. The complete variable domain, with remaining parts taken from reference TRBV13 and TRBJ2-1, reads AAGVIQSPRHLIKEKRETATLKCYPIPRHDTVYWYQQGPGQDPQFLISFYEKMQSDKGSIPDRFSAQQFSDYHSELNMSSLELGDSALYFCASSLYGLADYNEQFFGPGTRLTVL.

The chain uses TRBV7-9 and TRBJ2-1, with 15 bases aligning to TRBD2. J was trimmed by 0 bases and V by 3 bases; bases with no gene match: 6. The length of the CDR3 is 19 residues. CDR1 and CDR2 from the germline V gene are SEHNR and FQNEAQ (reference sequence). The CDR3, as DNA: TGTGCCAGCAGCTTTAGGGGACTAGCGGGAGGTAGCTCCTACAATGAGCAGTTCTTC. Encoded protein: CASSFRGLAGGSSYNEQFF.

The genes are TRBV5-6 and TRBJ2-7; D ambiguous. Germline CDR1 reads SGHDT; CDR2 reads YYEEEE. Trimming removed 5 bases from V and 2 bases from J, with 14 bases in between. CDR3 length: 14 residues. CDR3 nucleotide sequence: TGTGCCAGCAGTTCCCGATACATCGCCTACGAGCAGTACTTC. It is translated as CASSSRYIAYEQYF.

The chain employs TRBV7-8 and TRBJ1-5; D remains ambiguous. The germline gives CDR1 SGHVS, CDR2 FQNEAQ. Trimming took off 1 base at V and 0 bases at J, with 10 bases between the two ends. The CDR3 is 16 residues long. The CDR3 region is CASSLGTVISNQPQHF. CDR3 sequence (DNA): TGTGCCAGCAGCTTAGGTACAGTCATTAGCAATCAGCCCCAGCATTTT.

The V call is TRBV7-3, the J call TRBJ1-2, with TRBD1 identical over 7 bases. Germline V lookup: CDR1 SGHTA, CDR2 FQGTGA. The CDR3 has 13 residues. After removal of 6 bases from V and 7 bases from J, the junction contained 8 bases not matched to a gene. CDR3: CASSPQGEGGYTF. The DNA for the CDR3 is TGTGCCAGCAGTCCGCAGGGGGAAGGTGGCTACACCTTC.

The V and J genes are TRBV19 and TRBJ1-3; D is perhaps TRBD1 (6 bases). V was cut by 11 bases and J by 8 bases, with 25 bases left in between. This CDR3 region has 15 residues. Germline V CDR1 and CDR2: LNHDA, SQIVND (reference sequence). The CDR3 DNA is TGTGCCGGGGGGGCTTCTGGTCGCCCCGGGGACACCATATATTTT. Encoded protein: CAGGASGRPGDTIYF.

This sequence joins TRBV15 and TRBJ2-7; tentative D call: TRBD1 (6 bases). The CDR3 runs to 13 residues. Germline V gives CDR1 LNHNV, CDR2 YYDKDF (reference sequence). Trimming stripped 5 bases from V and 4 bases from J, with 12 bases between. The CDR3, as DNA: TGTGCCACCAGCCAGGGGATTACATACGAGCAGTACTTC. Amino acids: CATSQGITYEQYF.

The V and J genes are TRBV25-1 and TRBJ2-3, with 12 bases fitting TRBD1. V lost 8 bases and J lost 3; bases outside the gene matches: 3. The CDR3 is 14 amino acids. Germline V lookup: CDR1 MGHDK, CDR2 SYGVNS. The CDR3, as DNA: TGTGCCAGCGGGGACAGGGGGCCTACAGATACGCAGTATTTT. As protein: CASGDRGPTDTQYF.

The V call is TRBV7-8, the J call TRBJ2-7; 10 bases are a match to TRBD2. Germline CDR1 is SGHVS and CDR2 is FQNEAQ. After removal of 0 bases from V and 3 bases from J, the junction contained 11 bases not matched to a gene. There are 18 residues in the CDR3. CDR3 sequence (DNA): TGTGCCAGCAGCTTAGCCCAAGCGGGAGGGCCAAGGGACTACGAGCAGTACTTC. It yields the protein CASSLAQAGGPRDYEQYF.

The chain joins TRBV9 to TRBJ2-1; TRBD2 aligns across 11 bases. The CDR3 covers 16 residues. Unmatched junction bases numbered 8, after V lost 3 bases and J lost 6 bases. The germline V gene encodes CDR1 SGDLS and CDR2 YYNGEE. Written as DNA, the CDR3 is TGTGCCAGCAGCGAGAGACTAGCGGGAATAGGCAATGAGCAGTTCTTC. Its translation: CASSERLAGIGNEQFF.

The rearrangement uses TRBV28 and TRBJ2-7; 13 positions agree with TRBD2. Trimming took 5 bases from V and 9 from J; bases not matched to a gene: 19. There are 18 residues in the CDR3. Germline-derived CDR1 and CDR2 are MDHEN and SYDVKM. CDR3 in DNA: TGTGCCAGCAGTCTTAGTGGACTAGCGGGGGACTTCTCCCTCGGGCAGTACTTC. Its protein is CASSLSGLAGDFSLGQYF.

The genes are TRBV6-2 or TRBV6-3 and TRBJ2-6, with 7 bases matching TRBD1. The CDR3 spans 15 residues. V trimming: 5 bases; J trimming: 3 bases; junction bases outside the gene matches: 4. The germline V gene has CDR1 MNHEY and CDR2 SVGEGT. This CDR3 reads CASSQRGHGANVLTF. The CDR3 DNA reads as TGTGCCAGCAGTCAGAGGGGGCATGGGGCCAACGTCCTGACTTTC.

This sequence joins TRBV28 and TRBJ2-1; no clear D. The V end lost 6 bases, the J end lost 5 bases, and 29 bases lay between the germline ends. The CDR3 has 19 amino acids. The germline V gene has CDR1 MDHEN and CDR2 SYDVKM. The CDR3 is CASSPRVPIPPILDNEQFF. The CDR3 DNA reads as TGTGCCAGCAGCCCCCGGGTCCCCATACCCCCAATCCTCGACAATGAGCAGTTCTTC.

This clone was counted a few times. V gene TRBV5-5 combines with J gene TRBJ2-3, with 9 bases fitting TRBD1. Germline V CDR1 and CDR2: SGHKS, YYEKEE (reference sequence). V gave up 0 bases and J gave up 2 bases; unmatched junction bases: 4. CDR3 length: 16 amino acids. This chain's CDR3 is CASSLAGTGSTDTQYF. DNA of the CDR3: TGTGCCAGCAGCTTGGCCGGGACAGGGTCCACAGATACGCAGTATTTT.

The chain couples TRBV12-2 to TRBJ2-2; the table gives TRBD2 as D, unverified against the DNA. TRBV12-2 has pseudogene status. The CDR3 spans 18 residues. DNA of the CDR3: TGTGCAAGTCGCTTAACCCTAGCGGGGGGGCAAGTAGCCGGGGAGCTGTTTTTT. It specifies CASRLTLAGGQVAGELFF.

The gene calls are TRBV7-3 and TRBJ1-1; D not resolved. CDR1 SGHTA and CDR2 FQGTGA come from the germline V gene. V was pared by 1 base and J by 5 bases, with 23 bases between. The CDR3 runs 18 residues. The CDR3 DNA follows: TGTGCCAGCAGCTTAAGGAGGGTTAACCAGGCCGGTTCGACTGAAGCTTTCTTT. Protein product: CASSLRRVNQAGSTEAFF.

This chain uses TRBV5-1 with TRBJ2-5, with a possible D match to TRBD2 (6 bases). Germline V gene data show CDR1 as SGHRS and CDR2 as YFSETQ. CDR3 length: 14 amino acids. V gave up 2 bases and J gave up 5 bases, with 13 bases separating them. The CDR3 nucleotides read TGCGCCAGCAGCTTCGGGGAGGTGCTGGAGACCCAGTACTTC. Protein product: CASSFGEVLETQYF.

The chain uses TRBV5-1 and TRBJ2-1, with TRBD2 matching 15 bases. The CDR3 consists of 16 residues. Germline CDR1 and CDR2: SGHRS and YFSETQ. After removal of 3 bases from V and 7 bases from J, the junction contained 5 bases not matched to a gene. Here the CDR3 DNA reads TGCGCCAGCAGCTGGACTAGCGGGGGGGCCAGAAATGAGCAGTTCTTC. Encoded protein: CASSWTSGGARNEQFF.

The rearrangement links TRBV5-5 to TRBJ2-5, with D hard to call. Germline CDR1 SGHKS, CDR2 YYEKEE (reference sequence). V was clipped by 2 bases and J by 7 bases, with 12 bases between them. This CDR3 is built from 13 residues. The DNA for the CDR3 is TGTGCCAGCAGCTTTGCCCAGTCCCCGACCCAGTACTTC. Its protein is CASSFAQSPTQYF.

This chain uses TRBV28 with TRBJ1-1, with TRBD1 as a possible D gene (6 bases). V lost 4 bases and J lost 1, with 31 bases in between. There are 21 residues in the CDR3. Per the germline V gene, CDR1 is MDHEN and CDR2 is SYDVKM. The CDR3 spells CASSSLHARDTRLRQNTEAFF. DNA of the CDR3: TGTGCCAGCAGTTCCCTCCACGCCCGGGACACGAGGCTACGACAGAACACTGAAGCTTTCTTT.

This clone was observed once. The CDR3 bases are TGTGCCAGCAGCACAACTGCGACTATCAGTGAAAAACTGTTTTTT. Protein sequence: CASSTTATISEKLFF. The chain links TRBV9 to TRBJ1-4, with unresolved D. The germline V gene has CDR1 SGDLS and CDR2 YYNGEE. This CDR3 has 15 residues. Trimming shortened V by 4 bases and J by 7 bases, and 17 bases separated the two germline ends. Full variable domain (outside the CDR3, taken from reference TRBV9 and TRBJ1-4): DSGVTQTPKHLITATGQRVTLRCSPRSGDLSVYWYQQSLDQGLQFLIQYYNGEERAKGNILERFSAQQFPDLHSELNLSSLELGDSALYFCASSTTATISEKLFFGSGTQLSVL.

The chain carries TRBV3-1 (or the pseudogene TRBV3-2) and TRBJ2-2, with D possibly being TRBD1 (5 bases). The germline CDR1 and CDR2 sequences are LGHDT and YNNKEL (reference sequence). Deletions cut 3 bases from V and 3 bases from J, with 11 bases between. This CDR3 spans 15 amino acids. The CDR3 sequence is CASSHPKGHTGELFF. For the CDR3, the DNA is TGTGCCAGCAGCCATCCGAAGGGGCACACCGGGGAGCTGTTTTTT.

The V and J genes are TRBV20-1 and TRBJ1-2; 7 positions agree with TRBD1. Germline loops: CDR1 DFQATT, CDR2 SNEGSKA (reference sequence). This CDR3 region has 13 residues. V was clipped by 3 bases and J by 8 bases; unmatched bases: 9. The CDR3 DNA sequence: TGCAGTGCTAGTTCACTAACAGGGGTAGGCTACACCTTC. It codes for CSASSLTGVGYTF.

This clone was seen a single time. The gene calls are TRBV5-1 and TRBJ1-1; D is unresolved. Germline CDR1 is SGHRS and CDR2 is YFSETQ. Deletions cut 4 bases from V and 6 bases from J, with 10 bases between. The CDR3 runs 12 residues. The DNA of the CDR3 is TGCGCCAGCAGCCTGGACGGGTCTGAAGCTTTCTTT. It yields the protein CASSLDGSEAFF.